Included here is one T cell receptor beta chain sequence, with context. Its target is not known. Here immunoSEQ multiplex PCR was the method, and the copy in TCRdb shows in-frame clones only, minus some. The sample has fewer than 120,000 clones, over 85% seen once. These data belong to a study of OX40 agonist ivuxolimab in advanced cancers. Study background: Ivuxolimab is an agonistic anti-OX40 (CD134) antibody, and patients were treated with it.

The CDR3 has 15 residues. CDR1 and CDR2 from the germline V gene are SGHTA and FQGTGA. With 2 bases removed from V and 2 bases from J, the gap between germline ends came to 11 bases. Study-wide results and limits: CD4+ and CD8+ blood T cells expanded clonally by week 6 at 0.1 to 3.0 mg/kg.

This TCR was recovered from an adult with an advanced solid tumor such as melanoma, head and neck, liver or kidney cancer. This rearrangement joins TRBV7-3 to TRBJ2-3, with D perhaps TRBD1 (5 bases). The starting material was CD4+ or CD8+ T cells sorted from blood, obtained in a trial of the OX40 agonist ivuxolimab. DNA for the CDR3: TGTGCCAGCAGCTTACTCAGGGCGGACACAGATACGCAGTATTTT. Translating gives CASSLLRADTDTQYF.